Shown below are 13 T cell receptor beta chains from a single sample sequenced in a study of molecular identifiers for immune sequencing clone quantification. Via MiXCR, TCRdb re-called the PCR reads, giving one row per CDR3 protein. The sample shows 350,000 or so distinct CDR3 sequences, about 21% of them seen only once. Input material: naive CD8+ T cells from blood, with Jurkat cell RNA spiked in. Subset denoted: FACS-sorted CD8+CD4-CCR7+CD45RA+ naive T cells. These receptors came from a human donor in good health. Some libraries in this study had Jurkat cell RNA spiked in.

This clonotype came up a few times. The CDR3 region is CASSLEGGRSTGELFF. The CDR3 DNA follows: TGTGCCAGCAGCTTAGAGGGGGGGCGAAGCACCGGGGAGCTGTTTTTT. This chain uses TRBV13 with TRBJ2-2; D is perhaps TRBD2 (7 bases). This CDR3 region has 16 residues. V dropped 1 base and J dropped 4 bases, with 13 bases sitting between them. Germline CDR1 and CDR2: PRHDT and FYEKMQ (reference sequence).

Comments on this clonotype: Since a much larger clone is just one base distant, this may be a read error. The DNA for the CDR3 is TGTGCCATCGGAGAGCCGGGACTAAAAACAGATACGCAGTATTTT. It is translated as CAIGEPGLKTDTQYF. The chain employs TRBV10-3 and TRBJ2-3; 7 bases are a match to TRBD2. V dropped 8 bases and J dropped 3; count of bases not matched to a gene: 11. The CDR3 sequence is 15 residues long. Germline-derived CDR1 and CDR2 are ENHRY and SYGVKD.

This clonotype was detected many times. The chain has TRBV7-9 and TRBJ2-3, with D possibly being TRBD2 (5 bases). The CDR3 loop spans 13 amino acids. V was cut by 5 bases and J by 6 bases, with 12 bases left in between. Germline lookup yields CDR1 SEHNR and CDR2 FQNEAQ (reference sequence). The CDR3 coding sequence is TGTGCCAGCAGCGTCGAAAGCGGCGATACGCAGTATTTT. As protein: CASSVESGDTQYF.

This clonotype has at least ten counts. This sequence joins TRBV28 and TRBJ2-2; tentatively, D is TRBD2 (7 bases). Deletions cut 8 bases from V and 4 bases from J, with 20 bases between. Germline V gene data show CDR1 as MDHEN and CDR2 as SYDVKM. This CDR3 contains 16 residues. The CDR3: CASQRGGGRSTGELFF. Written as DNA, the CDR3 is TGTGCCAGCCAGAGGGGGGGCGGGAGATCCACCGGGGAGCTGTTTTTT.

At least ten counts were recorded for this clonotype. The chain is built from TRBV11-2 and TRBJ2-3; 13 bases align to TRBD2. Per the germline V gene, CDR1 is SGHAT and CDR2 is FQNNGV. The CDR3 spans 16 residues. V lost 5 bases and J lost 5; bases outside the gene matches: 7. The CDR3 region is CASSQPGLAGRDTQYF. The DNA for the CDR3 is TGTGCCAGCAGCCAACCGGGACTAGCGGGACGAGATACGCAGTATTTT. Filled out from reference TRBV11-2 and TRBJ2-3, the complete variable domain reads EAGVAQSPRYKIIEKRQSVAFWCNPISGHATLYWYQQILGQGPKLLIQFQNNGVVDDSQLPKDRFSAERLKGVDSTLKIQPAKLEDSAVYLCASSQPGLAGRDTQYFGPGTRLTVL.

This clonotype was found many times. This sequence joins TRBV24-1 and TRBJ2-2; no clear D. Trimming shortened V by 4 bases and J by 0 bases, and 2 bases separated the two germline ends. Germline V gene sequence: CDR1 KGHDR, CDR2 SFDVKD. The CDR3 sequence is 13 residues long. CDR3 DNA sequence: TGTGCCACCAGTGAACCGAACACCGGGGAGCTGTTTTTT. This codes for CATSEPNTGELFF.

This clonotype was picked up many times. This sequence joins TRBV6-5 and TRBJ2-5; 9 bases align to TRBD1. V shed 6 bases, J shed 4 bases, and the junction held 3 bases outside the gene matches. The germline CDR1 and CDR2 sequences are MNHEY and SVGAGI. CDR3 length: 13 amino acids. CDR3 nucleotide sequence: TGTGCCAGCAGAACAGGGGGCAGAGAGACCCAGTACTTC. It translates to CASRTGGRETQYF.

This clonotype has a count of ten or more. The gene calls are TRBV14 and TRBJ1-1, with a weak D call TRBD1 (5 bases). Germline CDR1 and CDR2: SGHDN and FVKESK. Trimming cost V 6 bases and J 1 base, with 15 bases left between them. The CDR3 runs 15 residues. CDR3 protein: CASRLSGAPNTEAFF. In nucleotides, the CDR3 is TGTGCCAGCAGATTATCCGGGGCCCCGAACACTGAAGCTTTCTTT.

V and J are TRBV7-9 and TRBJ2-3; possible D gene TRBD2, 5 bases. The CDR3 loop spans 14 amino acids. Germline CDR1 is SEHNR and CDR2 is FQNEAQ (reference sequence). V was pared by 4 bases and J by 4 bases, with 12 bases between. CDR3 in DNA: TGTGCCAGCAGCTCCCAGGCGGAGGCAGATACGCAGTATTTT. This sequence encodes CASSSQAEADTQYF.

CDR3 loop: CASSPVEEIGTDTQYF. The CDR3, as DNA: TGTGCCAGCAGCCCCGTCGAGGAAATTGGGACAGATACGCAGTATTTT. The chain is built from TRBV7-9 and TRBJ2-3; D uncertain. This CDR3 comprises 16 residues. The germline CDR1 and CDR2 sequences are SEHNR and FQNEAQ (reference sequence). V shed 5 bases and J shed 3 bases, with 18 bases lying between them.

In the case of this clonotype: The CDR3 carries no conserved terminal phenylalanine or tryptophan, so it likely arises from a read error. The V and J genes are TRBV2 and TRBJ1-5; 7 bases agree with TRBD1. The end of the DNA fits TRBJ2-3 better, so the J call may be wrong. Per germline, CDR1 SNHLY and CDR2 FYNNEI. The CDR3 is 14 amino acids. Here the CDR3 DNA reads TGTGCCAGCAGTGGGACAGGTCTTAATCAGCCCCAGTATTCT. Encoded protein: CASSGTGLNQPQYS.

The gene calls are TRBV4-3 and TRBJ2-7; D is unresolved. CDR1 and CDR2 from the germline V gene are LGHNA and YSLEER. The V end lost 0 bases, the J end lost 0 bases, and 15 bases lay between the germline ends. CDR3 length equals 17 residues. CDR3 sequence: CASSQDPYGVSSYEQYF. CDR3 DNA: TGCGCCAGCAGCCAAGATCCCTATGGGGTTAGCTCCTACGAGCAGTACTTC.

This rearrangement joins TRBV7-9 to TRBJ2-3; D remains unclear. V was shortened by 5 bases and J by 4 bases, with 10 bases between the two germline ends. The CDR3 runs 13 residues. The germline V gene has CDR1 SEHNR and CDR2 FQNEAQ (reference sequence). Here the CDR3 reads CASSPPTADTQYF. Here the CDR3 DNA reads TGTGCCAGCAGCCCTCCAACCGCAGATACGCAGTATTTT.